The 19 T cell receptor beta chains reported below all come from one sample, sequenced in a study of shared clonotypes between healthy human individuals. Profiling relied on immunoSEQ multiplex PCR, and the TCRdb table lists in-frame clones only, not all of them. The sample records roughly 2,300,000 clones, just under 95% being singletons. The specimen sequenced was naive CD4+ T cells from PBMCs. Described subset: CD45RA+ positively selected. All receptors come from a man aged 18 to 29 in good health. Some clones in this sample may be carry-over from other donors' samples.

The gene calls are TRBV5-1 and TRBJ2-1; 10 nucleotides agree with TRBD2. Trimming cost V 4 bases and J 8 bases; bases outside gene matches: 6. The CDR3 runs 14 residues. Germline CDR1 is SGHRS and CDR2 is YFSETQ. The DNA for the CDR3 is TGCGCCAGCAGCGGTCTAGCGGGAGAGTATGAGCAGTTCTTC. Encoded protein: CASSGLAGEYEQFF. Complete variable domain (other parts from reference TRBV5-1 and TRBJ2-1): KAGVTQTPRYLIKTRGQQVTLSCSPISGHRSVSWYQQTPGQGLQFLFEYFSETQRNKGNFPGRFSGRQFSNSRSEMNVSTLELGDSALYLCASSGLAGEYEQFFGPGTRLTVL.

The V call is TRBV7-2, the J call TRBJ2-7; D tentatively reads TRBD1 or TRBD2 (5 bases each). The ends were cut back, 5 bases at V and 6 bases at J, with 14 bases in the middle. This CDR3 is built from 13 residues. Looked up from germline, CDR1 is SGHTA and CDR2 is FQGNSA. The CDR3 sequence: CASSLRGMGEQYF. The CDR3 DNA sequence: TGTGCCAGCAGCCTCCGGGGCATGGGCGAGCAGTACTTC.

The J gene is TRBJ2-5, the V gene TRBV5-1; D is possibly TRBD1 or TRBD2 (5 bases each). The CDR3 contains 13 residues. Germline values: CDR1 SGHRS, CDR2 YFSETQ. V was cut by 6 bases and J by 5 bases, with 14 bases left in between. The CDR3 sequence is CASTPLWGETQYF. The CDR3 DNA is TGCGCCAGCACCCCACTATGGGGGGAGACCCAGTACTTC.

V usage is TRBV18 and J usage is TRBJ2-1; D is perhaps TRBD1 (5 bases). The CDR3 consists of 12 residues. Trimming took 5 bases from V and 8 from J, leaving 10 bases between them. Germline loops: CDR1 KGHSH, CDR2 LQKENI. CDR3 nucleotide sequence: TGTGCCAGCTCATTCGACAGCCATGAGCAGTTCTTC. Translated, it gives CASSFDSHEQFF.

The J gene is TRBJ1-1, the V gene TRBV2; D is undetermined. With 6 bases removed from V and 0 bases from J, the gap between germline ends came to 14 bases. The germline CDR1 and CDR2 sequences are SNHLY and FYNNEI. This CDR3 has 15 amino acids. The CDR3 protein is CASRDPEGMNTEAFF. The CDR3 nucleotides are TGTGCCAGCAGAGACCCGGAGGGCATGAACACTGAAGCTTTCTTT. The whole variable domain, remainder taken from reference TRBV2 and TRBJ1-1, is EPEVTQTPSHQVTQMGQEVILRCVPISNHLYFYWYRQILGQKVEFLVSFYNNEISEKSEIFDDQFSVERPDGSNFTLKIRSTKLEDSAMYFCASRDPEGMNTEAFFGQGTRLTVV.

This rearrangement joins TRBV7-9 to TRBJ2-1; tentatively, D is TRBD1 or TRBD2 (5 bases each). The CDR3 consists of 12 residues. V was cut by 3 bases and J by 9 bases, with 9 bases left in between. Germline V gene lookup returns CDR1 SEHNR and CDR2 FQNEAQ (reference sequence). CDR3 region: CASSFSGGEQFF. The CDR3 coding sequence is TGTGCCAGCAGCTTTTCTGGGGGTGAGCAGTTCTTC.

This clone was seen a handful of times. The rearrangement joins TRBV11-2 to TRBJ1-4, with TRBD1 matching 12 bases. Germline CDR1 and CDR2: SGHAT and FQNNGV. V lost 5 bases and J lost 7; bases outside the gene matches: 11. The CDR3 extends over 17 amino acids. The CDR3 nucleotides read TGTGCCAGCAGCCCCGCACCGGGACAGGGGGCATTTGAAAAACTGTTTTTT. It specifies CASSPAPGQGAFEKLFF.

The rearrangement joins TRBV19 to TRBJ2-3, with D unresolved. CDR1 and CDR2 from the germline V gene are LNHDA and SQIVND (reference sequence). Between the trimmed V and J ends, which lost 5 bases and 2 bases, there was a span of 8 bases. This CDR3 spans 13 amino acids. CDR3 loop: CASSFQHTDTQYF. In DNA form, the CDR3 reads TGTGCCAGTAGTTTCCAGCACACAGATACGCAGTATTTT.

The chain recombines TRBV7-8 with TRBJ2-1; D is possibly TRBD1 (6 bases). CDR3 length: 13 amino acids. The ends were cut back, 3 bases at V and 7 bases at J, with 10 bases in the middle. Germline values: CDR1 SGHVS, CDR2 FQNEAQ. The CDR3 loop reads CASSFNRGNEQFF. The CDR3 DNA sequence: TGTGCCAGCAGCTTCAATAGGGGGAATGAGCAGTTCTTC.

The chain uses TRBV6-5 and TRBJ2-7, with unresolved D. The germline V gene has CDR1 MNHEY and CDR2 SVGAGI. The CDR3 covers 15 residues. The V end was cut by 0 bases, the J end by 6 bases, with 15 bases between. Here the CDR3 DNA reads TGTGCCAGCAGTTACTCGTCTTTCTCCCGGCCCGAGCAGTACTTC. Its protein product is CASSYSSFSRPEQYF.

The J gene is TRBJ2-1, the V gene TRBV5-1; perhaps D is TRBD1 or TRBD2 (6 bases each). Trimming took 3 bases from V and 6 from J, leaving 25 bases between them. The CDR3 runs to 18 residues. In germline, CDR1 is SGHRS, CDR2 YFSETQ. DNA for the CDR3: TGCGCCAGCAGCTCCCCTAGAGGGGGGAGCGGATTGGGCAATGAGCAGTTCTTC. This gives the protein CASSSPRGGSGLGNEQFF.

V is TRBV19 and J is TRBJ2-3, with TRBD2 matching over 11 bases. The CDR3 sequence is 16 residues long. The V segment lost 6 bases and the J segment 0 bases; nucleotides outside the gene matches: 5. CDR1 is LNHDA, CDR2 SQIVND, per germline (reference sequence). CDR3 nucleotide sequence: TGTGCCAGTAGGGGGGGACTAGCGGCTAGCACAGATACGCAGTATTTT. This encodes CASRGGLAASTDTQYF.

The chain couples TRBV10-3 to TRBJ2-7, with TRBD2 matching over 15 bases. From germline, CDR1 is ENHRY and CDR2 SYGVKD. The V gene end was trimmed by 6 bases and the J gene end by 2 bases; junction bases not matched to a gene: 5. The CDR3 extends over 16 amino acids. In DNA, the CDR3 is TGTGCCATCAGCGAAGGACTAGCGGGAGGGCCCTACGAGCAGTACTTC. It yields the protein CAISEGLAGGPYEQYF.

The chain couples TRBV18 to TRBJ2-7; TRBD1 matches 10 bases. This CDR3 region has 15 residues. The V segment lost 3 bases and the J segment 5 bases; nucleotides outside the gene matches: 7. Germline V gene lookup returns CDR1 KGHSH and CDR2 LQKENI. CDR3 nucleotide sequence: TGTGCCAGCTCACCTAGGACAGGGGGGACACACGAGCAGTACTTC. Its protein product is CASSPRTGGTHEQYF.

This sequence joins TRBV28 and TRBJ2-7; possible D gene TRBD1, 6 bases. The length of the CDR3 is 15 residues. V was shortened by 6 bases and J by 7 bases, with 22 bases between the two germline ends. From germline, CDR1 is MDHEN and CDR2 SYDVKM. CDR3 in amino acids: CASRKQGSVTGEQYF. The CDR3 DNA reads as TGTGCCAGCAGAAAACAGGGCTCGGTGACGGGGGAGCAGTACTTC.

The V gene is TRBV18, the J gene TRBJ2-1; the match to TRBD1 covers 10 bases. Germline V gene data show CDR1 as KGHSH and CDR2 as LQKENI. There are 16 residues in the CDR3. The junction had 6 bases not matched to a gene; V was cut back by 3 bases and J by 4 bases. The CDR3 bases are TGTGCCAGCTCACCGACAGGGGGCGCGGGGTACAATGAGCAGTTCTTC. Translating gives CASSPTGGAGYNEQFF.

The chain uses TRBV30 and TRBJ2-1; TRBD1 matches at 7 bases. Per germline, CDR1 GTSNPN and CDR2 SVGIG (reference sequence). The CDR3 length is 11 residues. V gave up 4 bases and J gave up 13 bases; unmatched junction bases: 7. The CDR3 DNA reads as TGTGCCTGGATCGCCGACAGGGTCCAGTTCTTC. It encodes CAWIADRVQFF.

The chain is built from TRBV21-1 and TRBJ1-5. TRBV21-1 is termed a pseudogene. This CDR3 has 14 amino acids. The CDR3 region is CASSTWGGNQPQHF. The CDR3 coding sequence is TGTGCCAGCAGCACCTGGGGGGGCAATCAGCCCCAGCATTTT.

The genes are TRBV7-8 and TRBJ2-1; 11 bases are shared with TRBD2. Unmatched junction bases numbered 5, after V lost 5 bases and J lost 5 bases. The germline CDR1 and CDR2 sequences are SGHVS and FQNEAQ. CDR3 size: 15 residues. This CDR3 reads CASSGTSGRHNEQFF. The CDR3 bases are TGTGCCAGCAGCGGGACTAGCGGACGGCACAATGAGCAGTTCTTC.